This TCR beta chain originates from a study of CD8 T cells in ankylosing spondylitis. MiXCR, run by TCRdb on the 5' RACE reads, gives a single entry per CDR3 protein. This sample has around 130,000 distinct CDR3 sequences, with about 7% found just once. This clonotype was observed many times. The germline CDR1 and CDR2 sequences are SEHNR and FQNEAQ (reference sequence). Trimming removed 4 bases from V and 6 bases from J, with 12 bases in between. The CDR3 contains 13 residues. The specimen was blood, either unsorted or a sorted T cell fraction (not recorded which). The sequence came from a male donor with ankylosing spondylitis or in good health (not recorded which). This chain connects TRBV7-9 to TRBJ1-1, with D unresolved. The CDR3 reads CASSSAGMAEAFF. CDR3 sequence (DNA): TGTGCCAGCAGCTCGGCGGGTATGGCTGAAGCTTTCTTT.